This T cell receptor (beta chain) was observed in a study of OX40 agonist ivuxolimab in advanced cancers. About the research overall: Treatment of patients was with ivuxolimab, an agonistic anti-OX40 (CD134) antibody. The patients received ivuxolimab by intravenous route every 2 weeks at 0.01 to 10 mg/kg. General observations from the study: Blood T cells, both CD4+ and CD8+, expanded clonally by week 6 at 0.1 to 3.0 mg/kg. Averaging showed that CD8+ T cells had more expanded clones than CD4+ did.

The V gene's germline CDR1 is SGHAT and CDR2 FQNNGV. The CDR3 runs to 12 residues. Losses at the gene ends were 7 bases for V and 8 bases for J; bases not matched to a gene: 4. Details on this clone: What it recognizes is unknown.

TCRdb keeps only in-frame clones here, not all; method: immunoSEQ multiplex PCR. The data contain 35,000 to 45,000 clones, 80% to 85% of them seen just once; the ten biggest clones take up about 8.8%. V usage is TRBV11-2 and J usage is TRBJ2-1, with 8 positions matching TRBD2. The TCR sequence derives from an adult with an advanced solid tumor such as melanoma, head and neck, liver or kidney cancer. The source material was CD4+ or CD8+ T cells sorted from blood, sampled in a trial of the OX40 agonist ivuxolimab. Here the CDR3 reads CASTPGRDEQFF. DNA for the CDR3: TGTGCCAGCACCCCCGGGAGGGATGAGCAGTTCTTC.